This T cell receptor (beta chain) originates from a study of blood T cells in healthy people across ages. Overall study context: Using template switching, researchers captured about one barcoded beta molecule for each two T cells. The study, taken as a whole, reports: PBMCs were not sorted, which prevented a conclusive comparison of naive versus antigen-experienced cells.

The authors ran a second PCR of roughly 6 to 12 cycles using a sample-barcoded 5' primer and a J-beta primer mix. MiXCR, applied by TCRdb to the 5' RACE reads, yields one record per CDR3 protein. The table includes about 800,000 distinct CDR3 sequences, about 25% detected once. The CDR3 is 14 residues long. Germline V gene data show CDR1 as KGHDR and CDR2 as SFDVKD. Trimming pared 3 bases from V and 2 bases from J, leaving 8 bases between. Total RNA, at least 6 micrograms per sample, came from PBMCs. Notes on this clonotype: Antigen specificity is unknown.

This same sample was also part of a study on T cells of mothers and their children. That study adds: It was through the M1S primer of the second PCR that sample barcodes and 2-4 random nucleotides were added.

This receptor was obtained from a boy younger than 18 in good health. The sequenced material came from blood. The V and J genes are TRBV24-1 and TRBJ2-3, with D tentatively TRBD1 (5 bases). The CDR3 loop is CATSDLRATDTQYF. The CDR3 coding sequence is TGTGCCACCAGTGATCTCAGGGCCACAGATACGCAGTATTTT.